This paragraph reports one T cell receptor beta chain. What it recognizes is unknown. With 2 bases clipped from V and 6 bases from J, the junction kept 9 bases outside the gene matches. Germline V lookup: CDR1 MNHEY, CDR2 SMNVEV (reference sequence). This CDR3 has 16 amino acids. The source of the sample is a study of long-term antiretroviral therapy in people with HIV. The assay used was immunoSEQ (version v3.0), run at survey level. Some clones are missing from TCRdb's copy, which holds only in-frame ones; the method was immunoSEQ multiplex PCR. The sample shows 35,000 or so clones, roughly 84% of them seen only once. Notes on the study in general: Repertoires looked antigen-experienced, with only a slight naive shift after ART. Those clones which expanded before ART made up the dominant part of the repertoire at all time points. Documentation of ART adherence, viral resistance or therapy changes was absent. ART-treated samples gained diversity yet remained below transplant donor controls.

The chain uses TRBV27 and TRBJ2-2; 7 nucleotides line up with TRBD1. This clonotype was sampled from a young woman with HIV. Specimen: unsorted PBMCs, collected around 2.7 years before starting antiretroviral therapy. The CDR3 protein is CASSLERGQGAGELFF. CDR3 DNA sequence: TGTGCCAGCAGTTTAGAAAGGGGGCAAGGAGCCGGGGAGCTGTTTTTT.